Below, 25 T cell receptor beta chains from the same sample are listed, as sequenced in a study of shared clonotypes between healthy human individuals (dated by TCRdb to 2018 to 2020). The library was made by the immunoSEQ multiplex PCR assay. The immuneACCESS repertoire file appears here via TCRdb, limited to in-frame rearrangements. These files lack a portion of the clones; in checked studies, under half of the deficit traces to unresolved V genes, and the cause of the others is not known. The sample data list about 2 million clones, and about 95% of these were observed just once. Together, the top ten hold 0.9% to 1.3% of the sample. CD8 naive samples were obtained by positive selection for CCR7 among CD45RO-negative cells, yielding a CD45RA+CCR7+ population from which TemRA cells were excluded. What was sequenced was naive CD8+ T cells sorted from blood. Sample cell subset or site, as interpreted from the label and publication: CD45RA+CCR7+. The receptors originated from a young man in good health.

The CDR3 nucleotides read TGTGCCAGCAGGGGAGACGGGGAGCTGTTTTTT. It is translated as CASRGDGELFF. The chain has TRBV7-3 and TRBJ2-2, with D perhaps TRBD2 (5 bases). Trimming shortened V by 6 bases and J by 7 bases, and 6 bases separated the two germline ends. This CDR3 comprises 11 residues. Germline CDR1 and CDR2: SGHTA and FQGTGA.

This chain uses TRBV7-6 with TRBJ2-3, with TRBD2 identical over 8 bases. Germline V gene data show CDR1 as SGHVS and CDR2 as FNYEAQ. Trimming cost V 5 bases and J 3 bases; bases outside gene matches: 10. This CDR3 has 16 amino acids. CDR3 loop: CASSLPGGGGTDTQYF. The CDR3 coding sequence is TGTGCCAGCAGCCTCCCGGGGGGGGGCGGGACAGATACGCAGTATTTT.

The V and J genes are TRBV5-6 and TRBJ2-7; maybe TRBD1 (6 bases). Germline CDR1 and CDR2: SGHDT and YYEEEE. There are 13 residues in the CDR3. Trimming stripped 4 bases from V and 2 bases from J, with 10 bases between. The CDR3 reads CASSAQGTYEQYF. The CDR3 region has the DNA TGTGCCAGCAGCGCACAGGGTACCTACGAGCAGTACTTC.

The chain has TRBV29-1 and TRBJ2-7; TRBD2 matches at 12 bases. With 4 bases clipped from V and 6 bases from J, the junction kept 4 bases outside the gene matches. CDR3 length equals 13 residues. Germline assignment: CDR1 SQVTM and CDR2 ANQGSEA. CDR3 loop: CSVGTSGAVEQYF. CDR3 nucleotides: TGCAGCGTTGGGACTAGCGGGGCCGTCGAGCAGTACTTC.

This clone was observed once. V usage is TRBV5-4 and J usage is TRBJ2-4; 8 bases fit TRBD1. V lost 3 bases to trimming and J lost 2 bases; unmatched junction nucleotides: 19. Germline assignment: CDR1 SGHNT and CDR2 YYREEE (reference sequence). The CDR3 consists of 20 residues. The DNA of the CDR3 is TGTGCCAGCAGCTCCGGGACAGGCTACCTAGGAGGGTTGACCAAAAACATTCAGTACTTC. Amino acid sequence: CASSSGTGYLGGLTKNIQYF.

The gene calls are TRBV11-2 and TRBJ2-7, with TRBD2 matching over 7 bases. Trimming took 2 bases from V and 6 from J; bases not matched to a gene: 7. This CDR3 comprises 14 residues. CDR1 SGHAT and CDR2 FQNNGV come from the germline V gene. The CDR3 reads CASSLLRGEREQYF. CDR3 DNA sequence: TGTGCCAGCAGCTTACTCCGGGGGGAGCGCGAGCAGTACTTC. Full variable domain (missing parts from reference TRBV11-2 and TRBJ2-7): EAGVAQSPRYKIIEKRQSVAFWCNPISGHATLYWYQQILGQGPKLLIQFQNNGVVDDSQLPKDRFSAERLKGVDSTLKIQPAKLEDSAVYLCASSLLRGEREQYFGPGTRLTVT.

The chain couples TRBV7-9 to TRBJ1-2; 10 positions match TRBD1. V dropped 5 bases and J dropped 2; count of bases not matched to a gene: 8. CDR1 is SEHNR and CDR2 is FQNEAQ in the germline V gene (reference sequence). The CDR3 is made up of 16 amino acids. CDR3 coding DNA: TGTGCCAGCAGCCCAGCCGGGACAGGGGTCAACTATGGCTACACCTTC. It translates to CASSPAGTGVNYGYTF.

This chain joins TRBV27 and TRBJ1-4, with 9 nucleotides matching TRBD1. This CDR3 has 13 residues. Germline V gives CDR1 MNHEY, CDR2 SMNVEV (reference sequence). V shed 6 bases and J 8 bases; nucleotides not matched to a gene: 4. CDR3 DNA: TGTGCCAGCAGCACAGGGGGCCGGGAAAAACTGTTTTTT. Protein product: CASSTGGREKLFF.

J is TRBJ2-7 and V is TRBV9; 7 nucleotides match TRBD2. V lost 3 bases and J lost 5; bases outside the gene matches: 14. The CDR3 extends over 16 amino acids. CDR1 SGDLS and CDR2 YYNGEE come from the germline V gene. The CDR3 coding sequence is TGTGCCAGCAGCGCGCTTACGGGGGAGGGCCTGGACGAGCAGTACTTC. Its protein is CASSALTGEGLDEQYF.

This clone showed up just a few times. The V and J genes are TRBV27 and TRBJ1-5; perhaps TRBD1 as D (5 bases). This CDR3 contains 14 residues. Germline V lookup: CDR1 MNHEY, CDR2 SMNVEV (reference sequence). The V gene lost 3 bases and the J gene lost 4 bases, with 10 bases spanning the gap. The CDR3 sequence is CASSFGGENQPQHF. DNA for the CDR3: TGTGCCAGCAGTTTTGGAGGGGAGAATCAGCCCCAGCATTTT.

The chain couples TRBV6-5 to TRBJ2-3, with D unclear. Germline loops: CDR1 MNHEY, CDR2 SVGAGI. The CDR3 is made up of 14 amino acids. Trimming pared 2 bases from V and 0 bases from J, leaving 6 bases between. The CDR3 coding sequence is TGTGCCAGCAGTTACGACACTAGCACAGATACGCAGTATTTT. Translating gives CASSYDTSTDTQYF.

The chain joins TRBV7-8 to TRBJ2-7, with 8 bases identical to TRBD1. The J segment lost 4 bases and the V segment lost 0 bases, leaving 8 bases of the junction unmatched. The CDR3 totals 16 residues. Per germline, CDR1 SGHVS and CDR2 FQNEAQ. CDR3 DNA sequence: TGTGCCAGCAGCTTAGCGCGGGCAGGGGGCTATTACGAGCAGTACTTC. Its protein product is CASSLARAGGYYEQYF.

This clone was detected only once. The chain uses TRBV7-8 and TRBJ1-5; TRBD1 agrees at 7 bases. Germline lookup yields CDR1 SGHVS and CDR2 FQNEAQ. CDR3 length: 14 amino acids. V dropped 6 bases and J dropped 5; count of bases not matched to a gene: 7. For the CDR3, the DNA is TGTGCCAGCAGAGCACAGGGGAACGATCAGCCCCAGCATTTT. It encodes CASRAQGNDQPQHF.

V gene TRBV5-1 combines with J gene TRBJ1-6; D is undetermined. Per germline, CDR1 SGHRS and CDR2 YFSETQ. The V end lost 5 bases, the J end lost 3 bases, and 12 bases lay between the germline ends. This CDR3 spans 15 amino acids. The CDR3, as DNA: TGCGCCAGCAGTACGGCAGACCTCTATAATTCACCCCTCCACTTT. This translates into CASSTADLYNSPLHF.

This sequence joins TRBV6-5 and TRBJ2-7, with D perhaps TRBD1 (6 bases). Germline-derived CDR1 and CDR2 are MNHEY and SVGAGI. CDR3 length equals 14 residues. V was cut by 6 bases and J by 3 bases, with 15 bases left in between. This chain's CDR3 is CASRPSDSLYEQYF. CDR3 nucleotides: TGTGCCAGCAGACCCTCGGACAGTCTCTACGAGCAGTACTTC.

This clone was seen just once. The CDR3 loop reads CASSPRQEKRNEQFF. CDR3 in DNA: TGTGCCAGCAGCCCCCGACAGGAAAAGAGGAATGAGCAGTTCTTC. The genes are TRBV7-9 and TRBJ2-1; TRBD1 might be the D (6 bases). The CDR3 extends over 15 amino acids. Trimming removed 5 bases at V and 7 bases at J, with 18 bases between. Germline lookup yields CDR1 SEHNR and CDR2 FQNEAQ (reference sequence).

The J gene is TRBJ1-2, the V gene TRBV27, with no clear D. The V gene's germline CDR1 is MNHEY and CDR2 SMNVEV (reference sequence). Trimming stripped 6 bases from V and 2 bases from J, with 10 bases between. The CDR3 is 13 residues long. CDR3 coding DNA: TGTGCCAGCAGAAGTGAGACAAACTATGGCTACACCTTC. It encodes CASRSETNYGYTF.

CDR3 region: CASSLGQGADEQYF. CDR3 bases: TGTGCCAGCAGCCTGGGACAGGGGGCCGACGAGCAGTACTTC. The V gene is TRBV9, the J gene TRBJ2-7; TRBD1 matches 12 bases. CDR3 length: 14 amino acids. V trimming: 4 bases; J trimming: 5 bases; junction bases outside the gene matches: 4. Germline V lookup: CDR1 SGDLS, CDR2 YYNGEE.

V gene TRBV29-1 combines with J gene TRBJ1-4; no clear D gene. Germline V gene data show CDR1 as SQVTM and CDR2 as ANQGSEA. V lost 7 bases, J lost 5 bases, and 14 bases lay in between. The CDR3 is made up of 13 amino acids. CDR3 nucleotides: TGCAGCGCCAACCTTCCCAGCAATGAAAAACTGTTTTTT. It encodes CSANLPSNEKLFF.

The chain links TRBV7-2 to TRBJ1-5; 9 bases are a match to TRBD1. The germline V gene has CDR1 SGHTA and CDR2 FQGNSA. The CDR3 totals 16 residues. V gave up 1 base and J gave up 5 bases; unmatched junction bases: 6. This chain's CDR3 is CASSLVGQGSHQPQHF. In DNA, the CDR3 is TGTGCCAGCAGCTTAGTGGGACAGGGATCCCATCAGCCCCAGCATTTT. Variable domain in full (rest from reference TRBV7-2 and TRBJ1-5): GAGVSQSPSNKVTEKGKDVELRCDPISGHTALYWYRQSLGQGLEFLIYFQGNSAPDKSGLPSDRFSAERTGGSVSTLTIQRTQQEDSAVYLCASSLVGQGSHQPQHFGDGTRLSIL.

The chain uses TRBV4-1 and TRBJ2-3; a possible D gene is TRBD2 (5 bases). CDR3 length: 13 amino acids. Germline V lookup: CDR1 MGHRA, CDR2 YSYEKL. Deletions cut 4 bases from V and 6 bases from J, with 11 bases between. The CDR3 protein is CASSPREVDTQYF. The CDR3 DNA reads as TGCGCCAGCAGCCCACGGGAAGTTGATACGCAGTATTTT.

CDR3 sequence reads: CASSVDGLAGVEQFF. For the CDR3, the DNA is TGTGCCAGCAGCGTAGACGGGCTAGCGGGAGTAGAGCAGTTCTTC. This chain connects TRBV9 to TRBJ2-1; 10 nucleotides agree with TRBD2. J was trimmed by 10 bases and V by 0 bases; bases with no gene match: 7. CDR1 and CDR2 (germline): SGDLS, YYNGEE. This CDR3 has 15 amino acids.

This sequence joins TRBV4-1 and TRBJ2-7, with 8 positions matching TRBD1. Trimming took 1 base from V and 5 from J; bases not matched to a gene: 7. CDR1 and CDR2 from the germline V gene are MGHRA and YSYEKL. The CDR3 has 15 amino acids. CDR3 nucleotides: TGCGCCAGCAGCCAAGCAGCAATGACAGGGGACGAGCAGTACTTC. Protein sequence: CASSQAAMTGDEQYF.

Concerning this clone: Other DNA sequences in the sample encode the same CDR3. V and J are TRBV27 and TRBJ1-1; D might be TRBD1 (5 bases). Trimming stripped 0 bases from V and 0 bases from J, with 8 bases between. The germline V gene has CDR1 MNHEY and CDR2 SMNVEV (reference sequence). The CDR3 covers 15 residues. CDR3 residues: CASSLSGRVNTEAFF. The DNA of the CDR3 is TGTGCCAGCAGTTTATCGGGCAGGGTGAACACTGAAGCTTTCTTT.

On this clone: The same CDR3 can be traced to other DNA sequences in this sample. This sequence joins TRBV6-5 and TRBJ2-7, with D perhaps matching TRBD1 or TRBD2 (5 bases each). Trimming took off 2 bases at V and 2 bases at J, with 10 bases between the two ends. This CDR3 contains 14 residues. From germline, CDR1 is MNHEY and CDR2 SVGAGI. The DNA of the CDR3 is TGTGCCAGCAGTTACGGGGACGGGGCCTACGAGCAGTACTTC. Protein sequence: CASSYGDGAYEQYF.